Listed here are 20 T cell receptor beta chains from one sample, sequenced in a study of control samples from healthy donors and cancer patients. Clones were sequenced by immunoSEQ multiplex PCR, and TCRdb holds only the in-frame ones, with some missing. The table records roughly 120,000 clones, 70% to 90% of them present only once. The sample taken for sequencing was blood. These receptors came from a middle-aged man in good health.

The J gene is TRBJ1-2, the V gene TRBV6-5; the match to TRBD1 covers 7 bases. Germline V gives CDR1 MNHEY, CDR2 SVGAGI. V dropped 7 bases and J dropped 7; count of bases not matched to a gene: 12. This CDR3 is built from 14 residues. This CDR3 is CASNRQGLSGGYTF. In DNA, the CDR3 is TGTGCCAGCAACAGACAGGGCTTGTCTGGTGGCTACACCTTC.

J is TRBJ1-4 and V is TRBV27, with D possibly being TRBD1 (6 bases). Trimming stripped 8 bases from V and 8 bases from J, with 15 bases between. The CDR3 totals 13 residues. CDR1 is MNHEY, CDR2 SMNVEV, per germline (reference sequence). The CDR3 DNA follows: TGTGCCAGCGCCCACCGTACAGGGGAAAAACTGTTTTTT. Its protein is CASAHRTGEKLFF.

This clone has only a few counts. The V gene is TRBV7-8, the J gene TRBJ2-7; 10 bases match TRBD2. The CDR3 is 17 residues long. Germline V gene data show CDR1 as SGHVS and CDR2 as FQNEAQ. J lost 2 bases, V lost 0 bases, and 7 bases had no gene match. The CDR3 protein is CASSLAVVAGGPYEQYF. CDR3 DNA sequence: TGTGCCAGCAGCTTAGCGGTCGTAGCGGGGGGCCCCTACGAGCAGTACTTC.

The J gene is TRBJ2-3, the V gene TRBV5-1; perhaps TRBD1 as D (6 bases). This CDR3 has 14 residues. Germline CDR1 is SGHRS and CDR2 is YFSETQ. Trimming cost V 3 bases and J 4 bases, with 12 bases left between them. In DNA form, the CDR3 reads TGCGCCAGCAGCTGGGGGCCAAGCGCAGATACGCAGTATTTT. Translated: CASSWGPSADTQYF.

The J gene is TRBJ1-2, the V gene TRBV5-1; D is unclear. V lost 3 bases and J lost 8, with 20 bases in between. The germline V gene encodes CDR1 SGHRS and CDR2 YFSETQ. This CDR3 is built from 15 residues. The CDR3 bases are TGCGCCAGCAGCTGGGATCCGACCGGCGCGGTCGGCTACACCTTC. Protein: CASSWDPTGAVGYTF.

The CDR3 is CASSVSRGPLRNEQFF. In DNA, the CDR3 is TGCGCCAGCAGCGTTAGTCGAGGGCCCCTGAGGAATGAGCAGTTCTTC. The J gene is TRBJ2-1, the V gene TRBV5-1; tentative D call: TRBD2 (5 bases). This CDR3 has 16 residues. Germline-derived CDR1 and CDR2 are SGHRS and YFSETQ. V lost 4 bases and J 7 bases, leaving 21 bases between the germline ends.

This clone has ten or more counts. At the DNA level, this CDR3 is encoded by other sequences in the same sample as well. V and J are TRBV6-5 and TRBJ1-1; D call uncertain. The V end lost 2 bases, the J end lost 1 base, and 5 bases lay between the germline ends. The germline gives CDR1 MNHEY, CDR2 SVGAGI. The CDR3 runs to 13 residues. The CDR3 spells CASSYTANTEAFF. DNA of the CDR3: TGTGCCAGCAGTTACACAGCGAACACTGAAGCTTTCTTT.

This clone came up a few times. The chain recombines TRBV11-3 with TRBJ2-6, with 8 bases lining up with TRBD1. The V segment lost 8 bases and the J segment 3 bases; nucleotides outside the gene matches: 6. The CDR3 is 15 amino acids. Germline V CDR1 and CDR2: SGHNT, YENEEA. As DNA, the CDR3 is TGTGCCAGCGTCCTCAGGGGGCTTGGGGCCAACGTCCTGACTTTC. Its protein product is CASVLRGLGANVLTF.

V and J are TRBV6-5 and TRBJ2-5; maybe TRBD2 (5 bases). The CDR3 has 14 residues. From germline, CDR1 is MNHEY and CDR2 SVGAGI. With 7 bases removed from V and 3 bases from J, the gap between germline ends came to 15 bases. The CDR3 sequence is CASNRPSREETQYF. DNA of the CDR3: TGTGCCAGCAATAGACCCTCGAGGGAAGAGACCCAGTACTTC.

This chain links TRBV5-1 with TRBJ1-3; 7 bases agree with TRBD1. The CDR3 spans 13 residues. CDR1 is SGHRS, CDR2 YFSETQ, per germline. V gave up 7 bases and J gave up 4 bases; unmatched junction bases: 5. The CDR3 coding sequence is TGCGCCAGCCCACAGGGGTGGGGAAACACCATATATTTT. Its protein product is CASPQGWGNTIYF.

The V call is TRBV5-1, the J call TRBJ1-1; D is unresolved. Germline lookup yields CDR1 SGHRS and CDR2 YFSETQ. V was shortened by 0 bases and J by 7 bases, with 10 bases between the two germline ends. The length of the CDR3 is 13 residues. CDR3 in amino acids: CASSLAVEGEAFF. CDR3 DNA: TGCGCCAGCAGCTTGGCCGTGGAAGGTGAAGCTTTCTTT.

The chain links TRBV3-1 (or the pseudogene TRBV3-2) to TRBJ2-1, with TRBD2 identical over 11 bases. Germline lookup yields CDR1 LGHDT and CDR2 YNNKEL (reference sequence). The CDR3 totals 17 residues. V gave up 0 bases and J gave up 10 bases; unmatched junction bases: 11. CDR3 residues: CASSQDSLAGGPEEQFF. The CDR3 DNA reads TGTGCCAGCAGCCAAGATTCCCTAGCGGGGGGCCCAGAGGAGCAGTTCTTC.

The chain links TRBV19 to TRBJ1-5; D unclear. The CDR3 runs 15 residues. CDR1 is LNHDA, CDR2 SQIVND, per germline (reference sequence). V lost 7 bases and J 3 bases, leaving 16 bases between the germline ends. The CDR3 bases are TGTGCCAGTATCGATCCGGACGCACACAATCAGCCCCAGCATTTT. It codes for CASIDPDAHNQPQHF.

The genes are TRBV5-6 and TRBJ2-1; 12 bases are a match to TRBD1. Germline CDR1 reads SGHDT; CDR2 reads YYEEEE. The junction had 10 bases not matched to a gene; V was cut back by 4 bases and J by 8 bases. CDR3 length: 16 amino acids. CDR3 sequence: CASSVGTGGSWDEQFF. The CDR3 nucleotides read TGTGCCAGCAGCGTCGGGACAGGGGGCAGTTGGGATGAGCAGTTCTTC.

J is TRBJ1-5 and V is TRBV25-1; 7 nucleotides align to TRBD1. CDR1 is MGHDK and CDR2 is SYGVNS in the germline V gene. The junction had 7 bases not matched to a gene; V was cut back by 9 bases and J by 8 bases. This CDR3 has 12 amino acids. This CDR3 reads CASWTGFEPQHF. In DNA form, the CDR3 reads TGTGCCAGTTGGACAGGTTTTGAGCCCCAGCATTTT.

The CDR3 DNA reads TGCGCCAGCAGTCCGGACAGGGAAAGCTCTGGAAACACCATATATTTT. This encodes CASSPDRESSGNTIYF. The chain couples TRBV23-1 to TRBJ1-3, with 8 bases that match TRBD1. TRBV23-1 is assigned to the ORF class and has an uncertain function. The CDR3 extends over 16 amino acids. Losses at the gene ends were 4 bases for V and 0 bases for J; bases not matched to a gene: 5.

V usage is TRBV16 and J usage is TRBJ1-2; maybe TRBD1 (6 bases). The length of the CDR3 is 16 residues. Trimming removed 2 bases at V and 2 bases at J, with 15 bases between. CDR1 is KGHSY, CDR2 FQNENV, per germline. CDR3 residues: CASSQTYDRLNYGYTF. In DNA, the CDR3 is TGTGCCAGCAGCCAAACCTATGACAGGCTCAACTATGGCTACACCTTC.

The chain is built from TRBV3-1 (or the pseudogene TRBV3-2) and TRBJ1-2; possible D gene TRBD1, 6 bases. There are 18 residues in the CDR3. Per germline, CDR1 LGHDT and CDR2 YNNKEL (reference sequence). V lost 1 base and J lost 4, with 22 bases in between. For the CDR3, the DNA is TGTGCCAGCAGCCAAGTAAGGCAGGGGACACCCCCTAGCTATGGCTACACCTTC. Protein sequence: CASSQVRQGTPPSYGYTF.

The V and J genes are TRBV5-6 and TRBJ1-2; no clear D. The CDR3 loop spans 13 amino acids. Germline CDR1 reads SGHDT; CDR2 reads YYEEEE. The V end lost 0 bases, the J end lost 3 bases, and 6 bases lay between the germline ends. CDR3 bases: TGTGCCAGCAGCTTGGGTTTCGACTATGGCTACACCTTC. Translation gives CASSLGFDYGYTF.

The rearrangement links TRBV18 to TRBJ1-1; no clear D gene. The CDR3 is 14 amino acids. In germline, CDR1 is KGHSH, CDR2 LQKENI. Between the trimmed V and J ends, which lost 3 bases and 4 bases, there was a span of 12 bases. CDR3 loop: CASSPGGRATEAFF. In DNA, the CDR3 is TGTGCCAGCTCACCGGGAGGGAGGGCCACTGAAGCTTTCTTT.